This TCR beta chain is from a study of blood T cell repertoires in COVID-19. CDR1 and CDR2 from the germline V gene are LNHDA and SQIVND (reference sequence). Trimming cost V 9 bases and J 2 bases; bases outside gene matches: 11. The CDR3 covers 17 residues. Original handling: Amplification from reference gene primers served as the basis for estimated nucleated cell counts. Data came from immunoSEQ multiplex PCR; TCRdb stores just in-frame clones and leaves some out. V and J calls and clone size are those listed in that table; D and trimming were worked out from the DNA. In the table there are 250,000 to 350,000 clones, 70% to 90% of which are singletons.

This sequence originates from a woman between 25 and 40 years old who had recovered from COVID-19. The chain has TRBV19 and TRBJ2-2; 11 bases align to TRBD2. Specimen: peripheral blood. In nucleotides, the CDR3 is TGTGCCAGCTCTTCGACGGGACTAGCGGTAAACACCGGGGAGCTGTTTTTT. Translation: CASSSTGLAVNTGELFF.